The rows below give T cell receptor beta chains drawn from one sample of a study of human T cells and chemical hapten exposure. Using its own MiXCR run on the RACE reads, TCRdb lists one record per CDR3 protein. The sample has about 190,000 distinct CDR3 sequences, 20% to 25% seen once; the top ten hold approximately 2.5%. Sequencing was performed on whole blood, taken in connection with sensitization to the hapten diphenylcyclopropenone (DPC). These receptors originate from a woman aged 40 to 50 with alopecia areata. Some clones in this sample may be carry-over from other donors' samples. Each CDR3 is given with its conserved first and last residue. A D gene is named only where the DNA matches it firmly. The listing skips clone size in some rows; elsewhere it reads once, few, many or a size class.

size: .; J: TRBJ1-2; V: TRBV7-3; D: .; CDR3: CASSPGPSRANYGYTF; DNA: TGTGCCAGCAGCCCCGGACCGTCTAGGGCTAACTATGGCTACACCTTC
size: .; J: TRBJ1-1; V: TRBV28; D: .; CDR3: CASSPLIHHFPGTEAFF; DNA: TGTGCCAGCAGTCCGTTAATCCACCACTTTCCGGGCACTGAAGCTTTCTTT
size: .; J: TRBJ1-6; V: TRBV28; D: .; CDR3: CASADRSNSPLNF; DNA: TGTGCCAGCGCTGACAGATCTAATTCACCCCTCAACTTT
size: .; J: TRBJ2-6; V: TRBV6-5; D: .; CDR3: CASSYSWPGPGANVLTF; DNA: TGTGCCAGCAGTTACTCGTGGCCCGGACCTGGGGCCAACGTCCTGACTTTC
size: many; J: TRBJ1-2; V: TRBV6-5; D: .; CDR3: CASSPHPRGDYGYTF; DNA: TGTGCCAGCAGCCCCCATCCCCGAGGGGACTATGGCTACACCTTC
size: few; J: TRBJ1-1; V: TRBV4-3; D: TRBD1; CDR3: CASSTHPTGGANTEAFF; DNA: TGCGCCAGCTCGACCCACCCAACAGGGGGCGCGAACACTGAAGCTTTCTTT
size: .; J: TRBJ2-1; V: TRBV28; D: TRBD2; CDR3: CASSSGLAGVDEQFF; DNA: TGTGCCAGCAGTTCGGGACTAGCGGGAGTAGATGAGCAGTTCTTC
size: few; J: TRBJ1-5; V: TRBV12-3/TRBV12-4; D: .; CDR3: CASSLSRQPQHF; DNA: TGTGCCAGCAGTTTAAGCAGGCAGCCCCAGCATTTT
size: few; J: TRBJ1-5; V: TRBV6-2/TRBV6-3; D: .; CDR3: CASVRTGQPQHF; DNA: TGTGCCAGCGTCAGAACAGGTCAGCCCCAGCATTTT
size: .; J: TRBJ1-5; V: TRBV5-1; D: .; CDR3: CASKPSLSNQPQHF; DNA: TGCGCCAGTAAACCATCCCTGAGCAATCAGCCCCAGCATTTT
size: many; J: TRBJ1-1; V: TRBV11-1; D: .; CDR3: CASSQTAAHTEAFF; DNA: TGTGCCAGCAGCCAAACGGCTGCACACACTGAAGCTTTCTTT
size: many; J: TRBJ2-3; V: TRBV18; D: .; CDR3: CASSPPISTDTQYF; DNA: TGTGCCAGCTCACCACCGATTAGCACAGATACGCAGTATTTT
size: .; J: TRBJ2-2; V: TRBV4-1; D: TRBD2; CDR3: CASSHFSGKANTGELFF; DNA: TGCGCCAGCAGCCACTTTAGCGGGAAGGCGAACACCGGGGAGCTGTTTTTT
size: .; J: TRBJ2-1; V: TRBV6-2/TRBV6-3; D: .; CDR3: CASNEQISYNEQFF; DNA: TGTGCCAGCAATGAGCAGATCTCCTACAATGAGCAGTTCTTC
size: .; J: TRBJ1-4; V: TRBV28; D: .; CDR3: CATRHEKLFF; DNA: TGTGCCACCCGACATGAAAAACTGTTTTTT
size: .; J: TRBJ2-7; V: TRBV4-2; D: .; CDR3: CASSQDSSASLYEQYF; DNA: TGTGCCAGCAGCCAAGATTCCTCTGCTAGCCTCTACGAGCAGTACTTC
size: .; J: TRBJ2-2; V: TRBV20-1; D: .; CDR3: CSATARGTGELFF; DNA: TGCAGTGCTACGGCCAGGGGCACCGGGGAGCTGTTTTTT
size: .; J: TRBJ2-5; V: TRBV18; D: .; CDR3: CASSPVQETQYF; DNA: TGTGCCAGCTCACCGGTCCAAGAGACCCAGTACTTC
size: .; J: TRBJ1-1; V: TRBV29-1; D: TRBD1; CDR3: CSVNRGGNTEAFF; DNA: TGCAGCGTGAACAGGGGGGGCAACACTGAAGCTTTCTTT
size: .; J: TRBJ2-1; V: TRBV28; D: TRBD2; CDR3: CASSLLGGNEQFF; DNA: TGTGCCAGCAGTTTATTGGGGGGGAATGAGCAGTTCTTC
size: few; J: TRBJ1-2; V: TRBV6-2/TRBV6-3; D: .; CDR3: CASSPTGLRELSSLLGYGYTF; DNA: TGTGCCAGCAGCCCGACCGGTCTAAGGGAACTCTCATCCCTACTTGGCTATGGCTACACCTTC
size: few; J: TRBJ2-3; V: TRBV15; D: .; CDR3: CATSRDSLLLDTQYF; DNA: TGTGCCACCAGCAGAGATTCACTCCTCCTGGATACGCAGTATTTT
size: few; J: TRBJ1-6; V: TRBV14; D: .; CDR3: CASSQDSYNSPLHF; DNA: TGTGCCAGCAGCCAAGACAGTTATAATTCACCCCTCCACTTT
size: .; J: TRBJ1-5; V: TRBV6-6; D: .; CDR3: CASSPSRGGYSNQPQHF; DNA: TGTGCCAGCAGCCCTAGTAGGGGGGGATATAGCAATCAGCCCCAGCATTTT
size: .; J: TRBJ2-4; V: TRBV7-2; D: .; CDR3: CASSLMGEANIQYF; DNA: TGTGCCAGCAGCTTAATGGGGGAGGCAAACATTCAGTACTTC
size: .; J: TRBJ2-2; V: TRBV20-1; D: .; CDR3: CSAERAGDIGELFF; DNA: TGCAGTGCCGAACGGGCGGGTGATATCGGGGAGCTGTTTTTT
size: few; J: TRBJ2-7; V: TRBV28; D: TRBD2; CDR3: CASSLPGGPSYEQYF; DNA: TGTGCCAGCAGCCTCCCGGGGGGGCCCTCCTACGAGCAGTACTTC
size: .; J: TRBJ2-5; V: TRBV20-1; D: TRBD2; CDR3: CSARRQAPGGPPETQYF; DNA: TGCAGTGCTAGGCGCCAGGCCCCGGGAGGGCCCCCAGAGACCCAGTACTTC
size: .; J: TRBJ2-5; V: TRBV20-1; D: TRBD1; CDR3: CSASGQVEETQYF; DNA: TGCAGTGCTAGCGGACAGGTGGAGGAGACCCAGTACTTC
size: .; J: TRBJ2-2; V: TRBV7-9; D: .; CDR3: CASTGRALNTGELFF; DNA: TGTGCCAGCACCGGAAGGGCCTTAAACACCGGGGAGCTGTTTTTT
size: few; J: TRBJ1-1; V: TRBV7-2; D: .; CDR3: CATRTDPGPRNTEAFF; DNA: TGTGCCACCCGAACGGATCCCGGGCCTCGGAACACTGAAGCTTTCTTT
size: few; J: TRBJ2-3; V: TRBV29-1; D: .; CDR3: CSVRGALGTDTQYF; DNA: TGCAGCGTACGTGGGGCACTCGGCACAGATACGCAGTATTTT
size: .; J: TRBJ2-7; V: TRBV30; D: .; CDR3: CATEAGWEQYF; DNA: TGTGCTACCGAGGCTGGGTGGGAGCAGTACTTC
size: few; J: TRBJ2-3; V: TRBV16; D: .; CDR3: CASSQSRDTQYF; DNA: TGTGCCAGCAGCCAATCGAGGGATACGCAGTATTTT
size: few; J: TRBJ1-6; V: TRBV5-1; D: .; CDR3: CASSLAVSPTGNSPLHF; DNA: TGCGCCAGCAGCTTGGCTGTCTCCCCTACTGGGAATTCACCCCTCCACTTT
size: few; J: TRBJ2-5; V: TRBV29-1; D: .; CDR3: CSVNPRGQETQYF; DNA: TGCAGCGTAAATCCCAGGGGCCAAGAGACCCAGTACTTC
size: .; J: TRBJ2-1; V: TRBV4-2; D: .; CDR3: CASSQDAADAYNEQFF; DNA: TGTGCCAGCAGCCAAGATGCAGCGGACGCCTACAATGAGCAGTTCTTC